This T cell receptor (beta chain) originates from a study of blood T cell repertoires in COVID-19. Using immunoSEQ multiplex PCR, the repertoire was profiled, and TCRdb retains in-frame clones only, with some absent. Here the sample spans 200,000 or so clones, more than 70% being singletons. The germline V gene encodes CDR1 MNHEY and CDR2 SVGEGT. Unmatched junction bases numbered 15, after V lost 2 bases and J lost 2 bases. CDR3 length: 19 amino acids. The receptor was isolated from a man aged 50-59 years with COVID-19, enrolled during active disease. The chain recombines TRBV6-2 or TRBV6-3 with TRBJ1-1; 9 bases agree with TRBD1. The sequenced sample consisted of peripheral blood. CDR3 residues: CASSYLPTGGRRSNTEAFF. Here the CDR3 DNA reads TGTGCCAGCAGTTACCTCCCGACAGGGGGTAGAAGGAGTAACACTGAAGCTTTCTTT.